Detailed here is one T cell receptor beta chain. This CDR3 comprises 15 residues. The V gene's germline CDR1 is DFQATT and CDR2 SNEGSKA (reference sequence). V dropped 1 base and J dropped 4; count of bases not matched to a gene: 6. The sample belongs to a study of response to subunit inactivated influenza vaccine. TCRdb independently ran MiXCR on the RT-PCR reads; one entry per CDR3 protein. The sample carries about 160,000 distinct CDR3 sequences, approximately 12% recorded once. The chain employs TRBV20-1 and TRBJ1-3; 8 bases agree with TRBD1. Sample: CD8+ T cells sorted from PBMCs, taken roughly 24 months after vaccination. The receptor's source is a man aged 50 to 75 who received an inactivated influenza vaccine. CDR3 DNA sequence: TGCAGTGCTAGAGCCCTGGACAGGGAGGGAAACACCATATATTTT. Protein product: CSARALDREGNTIYF.